These T cell receptor beta chains were read from a single sample in a study of blood T cells in healthy people across ages. Via MiXCR, TCRdb re-called the 5' RACE reads, giving one row per CDR3 protein. The sample yields 1,800,000 or so distinct CDR3 sequences, around 42% seen once. The sample taken for sequencing was blood. These receptors all stem from a human donor in good health. Both conserved end residues are part of each CDR3. A D gene is named only where the DNA matches it firmly. Some rows mark clone size as missing; the rest say once, few, many or name a class of expanded clone.

d_call: NA; j_call: TRBJ1-5; clone_size: NA; v_call: TRBV2; cdr3_nt: TGTGCCAGCAGTGAAGTACGGAACGATCAGCCCCAGCATTTT; cdr3_aa: CASSEVRNDQPQHF
d_call: NA; j_call: TRBJ1-2; clone_size: NA; v_call: TRBV20-1; cdr3_nt: TGCAGTGCTAGAGAACAGATCGATGGCTACACCTTC; cdr3_aa: CSAREQIDGYTF
d_call: NA; j_call: TRBJ2-7; clone_size: once; v_call: TRBV27; cdr3_nt: TGTGCCAGCAGTTTATCGGGGGGAGGACAGGTCTACTTCAATGAGCAGTACTTC; cdr3_aa: CASSLSGGGQVYFNEQYF
d_call: NA; j_call: TRBJ1-2; clone_size: few; v_call: TRBV5-5; cdr3_nt: TGTGCCAGCAGCTTGGGTACAGGTTCCTTCTATGGCTACACCTTC; cdr3_aa: CASSLGTGSFYGYTF
d_call: TRBD2; j_call: TRBJ2-3; clone_size: few; v_call: TRBV28; cdr3_nt: TGTGCCAGCAGAAACGTCGGGAGGATATACACAGATACGCAGTATTTT; cdr3_aa: CASRNVGRIYTDTQYF
d_call: NA; j_call: TRBJ2-7; clone_size: NA; v_call: TRBV6-2/TRBV6-3; cdr3_nt: TGTGCCAGCAGTTATCGGGACGACTTCTCCTACGAGCAGTACTTC; cdr3_aa: CASSYRDDFSYEQYF
d_call: NA; j_call: TRBJ2-5; clone_size: NA; v_call: TRBV29-1; cdr3_nt: TGCAGCGCCGGGGGACAGTTGAGGCGGGAGACCCAGTACTTC; cdr3_aa: CSAGGQLRRETQYF
d_call: NA; j_call: TRBJ1-2; clone_size: NA; v_call: TRBV12-3/TRBV12-4; cdr3_nt: TGTGCCCGCAGTCCCTCAGGGGATGGCTACACCTTC; cdr3_aa: CARSPSGDGYTF
d_call: NA; j_call: TRBJ1-4; clone_size: NA; v_call: TRBV2; cdr3_nt: TGTGCCAGCATCTGGGACATTGCAACTAATGAAAAACGGTTTTTT; cdr3_aa: CASIWDIATNEKRFF
d_call: TRBD2; j_call: TRBJ2-7; clone_size: NA; v_call: TRBV7-2; cdr3_nt: TGTGCCAGCAGCTTACGGCGGGAGATCCTCGAGCAGTACTTC; cdr3_aa: CASSLRREILEQYF
d_call: NA; j_call: TRBJ2-3; clone_size: few; v_call: TRBV15; cdr3_nt: TGTGCCACCAGCAGAGATATCACAGATACGCAGTATTTT; cdr3_aa: CATSRDITDTQYF
d_call: NA; j_call: TRBJ2-7; clone_size: NA; v_call: TRBV18; cdr3_nt: TGTGCCAGCTCACTAGACCCCGTTTCTACCTTAAACAATGAGCAGTACTTC; cdr3_aa: CASSLDPVSTLNNEQYF
d_call: TRBD2; j_call: TRBJ2-7; clone_size: few; v_call: TRBV7-2; cdr3_nt: TGTGCCAGCAGCCGCGGGGGGCGACTAACCTACGAGCAGTACTTC; cdr3_aa: CASSRGGRLTYEQYF
d_call: NA; j_call: TRBJ1-2; clone_size: few; v_call: TRBV12-5; cdr3_nt: TGTGCTAGTGGTTTAAAGACAGACCGACTCTATGGCTACACCTTC; cdr3_aa: CASGLKTDRLYGYTF
d_call: NA; j_call: TRBJ1-2; clone_size: many; v_call: TRBV27; cdr3_nt: TGTGCCAGCGTGGGCCCCCCGGGTGGCTACACCTTC; cdr3_aa: CASVGPPGGYTF
d_call: TRBD1; j_call: TRBJ2-4; clone_size: NA; v_call: TRBV28; cdr3_nt: TGTGCCAGCAACCCACAGGGGGTATACATTCAGTACTTC; cdr3_aa: CASNPQGVYIQYF
d_call: NA; j_call: TRBJ2-7; clone_size: few; v_call: TRBV7-2; cdr3_nt: TGTGCCAGCAGCTTAGGACAGAGTCTCGAGCAGTACTTC; cdr3_aa: CASSLGQSLEQYF
d_call: NA; j_call: TRBJ2-7; clone_size: NA; v_call: TRBV2; cdr3_nt: TGTGCCACCCTCCCTTCCTCAGGGATGACCTACGAGCAGTACTTC; cdr3_aa: CATLPSSGMTYEQYF
d_call: NA; j_call: TRBJ2-7; clone_size: few; v_call: TRBV5-6; cdr3_nt: TGTGCCAGCAGCTTGGCTGAGGCCGACGAGCAGTACTTC; cdr3_aa: CASSLAEADEQYF
d_call: TRBD2; j_call: TRBJ2-1; clone_size: few; v_call: TRBV20-1; cdr3_nt: TGCAGTGCTAGTAGAGTCGGGACTATGACCGACAATGAGCAGTTCTTC; cdr3_aa: CSASRVGTMTDNEQFF
d_call: NA; j_call: TRBJ1-5; clone_size: few; v_call: TRBV7-2; cdr3_nt: TGTGCCAGCAGCTTAGTCGGGCCGCCAAAGGGCAATCAGCCCCAGCATTTT; cdr3_aa: CASSLVGPPKGNQPQHF
d_call: NA; j_call: TRBJ2-1; clone_size: few; v_call: TRBV7-7; cdr3_nt: TGTGCTAGCAGCCAACTAGCAGGTCCCAATGAGCAGTTCTTC; cdr3_aa: CASSQLAGPNEQFF
d_call: NA; j_call: TRBJ2-7; clone_size: NA; v_call: TRBV6-6; cdr3_nt: TGTGCCAGCAGTTATGAGGGGGGCAAGTCCTACGAGCAGTACTTC; cdr3_aa: CASSYEGGKSYEQYF
d_call: TRBD2; j_call: TRBJ2-3; clone_size: NA; v_call: TRBV20-1; cdr3_nt: TGCAGTGCTAGATTTTGGGGACTAGCTTTGAATACGCAGTATTTT; cdr3_aa: CSARFWGLALNTQYF
d_call: TRBD1; j_call: TRBJ1-1; clone_size: NA; v_call: TRBV30; cdr3_nt: TGTGCCTGGAGTGGACAGGGAAGAGCTGAAGCTTTCTTT; cdr3_aa: CAWSGQGRAEAFF
d_call: NA; j_call: TRBJ2-1; clone_size: NA; v_call: TRBV5-1; cdr3_nt: TGCGCCAGCAGCACGGTCCAGGGAAGTGAGCAGTTCTTC; cdr3_aa: CASSTVQGSEQFF
d_call: NA; j_call: TRBJ2-7; clone_size: few; v_call: TRBV28; cdr3_nt: TGTGCCAGCAGTAGCCCCTCACGTTACGAGCAGTACTTC; cdr3_aa: CASSSPSRYEQYF
d_call: NA; j_call: TRBJ1-4; clone_size: once; v_call: TRBV7-9; cdr3_nt: TGTGCCAGCAGCCCAAGCTTGACGGCAAATGAAAAACTGTTTTTT; cdr3_aa: CASSPSLTANEKLFF
d_call: TRBD2; j_call: TRBJ2-3; clone_size: few; v_call: TRBV20-1; cdr3_nt: TGCAGTGCTACCCCTAGCGGGGGGGTTACAGATACGCAGTATTTT; cdr3_aa: CSATPSGGVTDTQYF
d_call: TRBD2; j_call: TRBJ2-3; clone_size: NA; v_call: TRBV4-2; cdr3_nt: TGTGCCAGCAGCCAGGCGGGGGTCCCCACAGATACGCAGTATTTT; cdr3_aa: CASSQAGVPTDTQYF